This TCR beta chain is drawn from a study of blood T cell repertoires in COVID-19. At the level of the study: The United States, Italy and Spain provided the acute and convalescent COVID-19 samples.

Here immunoSEQ multiplex PCR was the method, and the copy in TCRdb shows in-frame clones only, minus some. The table lists over 150,000 clones, 70% to 85% of them singletons, with 0.63% in the top ten. This CDR3 is built from 15 residues. V gave up 2 bases and J gave up 7 bases, with 12 bases separating them. The germline CDR1 and CDR2 sequences are MNHEY and SVGEGT. Those enrolled in Seattle joined during active infection and were followed longitudinally afterward. The genes are TRBV6-2 or TRBV6-3 and TRBJ1-6, with D possibly matching TRBD1 (6 bases). The receptor's source is a man in his 60s with COVID-19, enrolled during active disease. Sequenced: peripheral blood. The CDR3 protein is CASSYAQGMNSPLHF. CDR3 DNA: TGTGCCAGCAGTTACGCTCAGGGGATGAATTCACCCCTCCACTTT.